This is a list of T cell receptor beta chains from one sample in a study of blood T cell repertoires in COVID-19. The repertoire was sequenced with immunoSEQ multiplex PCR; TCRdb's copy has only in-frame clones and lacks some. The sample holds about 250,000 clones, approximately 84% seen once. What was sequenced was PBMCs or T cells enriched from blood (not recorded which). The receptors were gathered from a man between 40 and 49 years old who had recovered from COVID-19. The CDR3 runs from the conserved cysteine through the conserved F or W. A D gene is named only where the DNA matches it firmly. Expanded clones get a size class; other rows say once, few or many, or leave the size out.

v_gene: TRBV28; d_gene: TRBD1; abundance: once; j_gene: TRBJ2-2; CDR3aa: CASSLLGQGSGELFF; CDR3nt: TGTGCCAGCAGTTTATTAGGACAGGGTTCCGGGGAGCTGTTTTTT
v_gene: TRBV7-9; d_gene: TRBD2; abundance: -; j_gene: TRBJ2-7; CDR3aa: CASSLRLAGVYEQYF; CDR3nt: TGTGCCAGCAGCTTAAGGCTAGCGGGAGTTTACGAGCAGTACTTC
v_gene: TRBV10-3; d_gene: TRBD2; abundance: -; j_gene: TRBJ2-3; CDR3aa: CAISEGQRGSSTDTQYF; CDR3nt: TGTGCCATCAGTGAGGGCCAGCGGGGGTCAAGCACAGATACGCAGTATTTT
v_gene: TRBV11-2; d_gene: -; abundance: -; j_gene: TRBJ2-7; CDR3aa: CASSPQTGYSYEQYF; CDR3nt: TGTGCCAGCAGCCCACAGACAGGTTACTCCTACGAGCAGTACTTC
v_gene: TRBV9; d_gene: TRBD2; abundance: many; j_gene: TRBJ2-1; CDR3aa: CASTASGGATLFF; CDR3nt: TGTGCCAGCACCGCTAGCGGGGGGGCCACCCTGTTCTTC
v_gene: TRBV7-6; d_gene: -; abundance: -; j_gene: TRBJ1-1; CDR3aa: CASSFLNTEAFF; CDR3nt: TGTGCCAGCAGCTTCCTTAACACTGAAGCTTTCTTT
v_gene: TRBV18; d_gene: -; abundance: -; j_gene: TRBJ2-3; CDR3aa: CASSLAPRGGADTQYF; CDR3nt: TGTGCCAGCTCACTCGCTCCGAGGGGGGGAGCAGATACGCAGTATTTT
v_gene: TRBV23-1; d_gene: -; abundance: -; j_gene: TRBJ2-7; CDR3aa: CASSQFRGYEQYF; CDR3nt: TGCGCCAGCAGTCAATTTAGGGGCTACGAGCAGTACTTC
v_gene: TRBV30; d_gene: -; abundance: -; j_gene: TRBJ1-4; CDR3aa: CAWSVYSREKLFF; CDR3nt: TGTGCCTGGAGTGTATATAGCCGGGAAAAACTGTTTTTT
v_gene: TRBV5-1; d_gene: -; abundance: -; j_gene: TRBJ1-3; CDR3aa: CASSLVAGESSGNTIYF; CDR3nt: TGCGCCAGCAGCTTGGTGGCAGGGGAGAGCTCTGGAAACACCATATATTTT
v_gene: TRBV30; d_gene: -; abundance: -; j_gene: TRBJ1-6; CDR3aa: CAWMRDNSPLHF; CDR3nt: TGTGCCTGGATGAGGGATAATTCACCCCTCCACTTT
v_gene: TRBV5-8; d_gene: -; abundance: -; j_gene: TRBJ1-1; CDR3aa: CASSVTANTEAFF; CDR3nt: TGTGCCAGCAGCGTGACAGCGAACACTGAAGCTTTCTTT
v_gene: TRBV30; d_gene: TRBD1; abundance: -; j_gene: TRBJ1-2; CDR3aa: CAWIARGLSFSLYGYTF; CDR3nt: TGTGCCTGGATCGCGAGGGGGCTTTCTTTCTCCCTCTATGGCTACACCTTC
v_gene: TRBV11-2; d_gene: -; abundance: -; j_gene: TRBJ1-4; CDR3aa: CASSLEGVEKLFF; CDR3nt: TGTGCCAGCAGCTTAGAGGGAGTGGAAAAACTGTTTTTT
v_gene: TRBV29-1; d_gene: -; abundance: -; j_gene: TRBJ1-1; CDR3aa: CSVGQSPRRGTEAFF; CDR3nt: TGCAGCGTCGGACAGTCTCCCCGTCGGGGCACTGAAGCTTTCTTT
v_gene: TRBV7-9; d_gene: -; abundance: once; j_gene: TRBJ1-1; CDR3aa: CASSFVQGGEAFF; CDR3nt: TGTGCCAGCAGCTTCGTGCAGGGCGGTGAAGCTTTCTTT
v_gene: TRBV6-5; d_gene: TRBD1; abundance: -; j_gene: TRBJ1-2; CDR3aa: CASSTPDRAYGYTF; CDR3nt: TGTGCCAGCAGTACCCCGGACAGGGCCTATGGCTACACCTTC
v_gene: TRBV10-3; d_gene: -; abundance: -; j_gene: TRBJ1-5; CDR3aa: CAISESDRPQHF; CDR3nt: TGTGCCATCAGTGAGTCCGACAGGCCCCAGCATTTT
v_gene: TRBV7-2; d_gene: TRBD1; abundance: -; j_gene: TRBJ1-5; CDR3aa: CASSFFDRAGQPQHF; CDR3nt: TGTGCCAGCAGCTTCTTTGACAGGGCTGGGCAGCCCCAGCATTTT
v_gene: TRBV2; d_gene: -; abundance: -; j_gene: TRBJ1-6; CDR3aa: CASRQSYNSPLHF; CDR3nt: TGTGCCAGCAGACAGTCTTATAATTCACCCCTCCACTTT
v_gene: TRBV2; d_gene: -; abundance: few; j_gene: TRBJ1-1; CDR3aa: CASSEGAYTEAFF; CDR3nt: TGTGCCAGCAGTGAGGGGGCGTACACTGAAGCTTTCTTT
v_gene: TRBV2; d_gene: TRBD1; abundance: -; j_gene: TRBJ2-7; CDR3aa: CASSRDRGHLSYEQYF; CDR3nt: TGTGCCAGCAGCCGAGACAGGGGGCACCTCTCCTACGAGCAGTACTTC
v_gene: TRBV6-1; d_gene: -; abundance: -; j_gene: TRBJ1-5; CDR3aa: CASSEPYGGANQPQHF; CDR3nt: TGTGCCAGCAGTGAACCCTATGGGGGGGCGAATCAGCCCCAGCATTTT
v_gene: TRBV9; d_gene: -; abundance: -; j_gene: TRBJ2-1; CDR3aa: CASSVHWENNEQFF; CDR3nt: TGTGCCAGCAGCGTTCATTGGGAGAACAATGAGCAGTTCTTC
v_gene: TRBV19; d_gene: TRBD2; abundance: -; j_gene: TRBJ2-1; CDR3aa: CASKSSGSFNEQFF; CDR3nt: TGTGCCAGTAAGTCTAGCGGGAGCTTCAATGAGCAGTTCTTC
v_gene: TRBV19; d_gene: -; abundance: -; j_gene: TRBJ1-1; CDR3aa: CASSIGQGEAFF; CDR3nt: TGTGCCAGTAGTATCGGGCAGGGAGAAGCTTTCTTT
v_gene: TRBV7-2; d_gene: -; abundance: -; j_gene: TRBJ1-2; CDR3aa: CASSFQQGSGGYTF; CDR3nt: TGTGCCAGCAGCTTCCAACAGGGATCAGGTGGCTACACCTTC
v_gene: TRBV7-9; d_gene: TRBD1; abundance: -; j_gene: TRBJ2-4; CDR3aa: CASSTYYSTGGDSKNIQYF; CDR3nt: TGTGCCAGCAGCACTTACTACTCTACAGGGGGCGATTCCAAAAACATTCAGTACTTC
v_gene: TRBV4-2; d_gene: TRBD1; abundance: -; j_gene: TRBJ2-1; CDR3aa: CASSPYRGLKMSYNEQFF; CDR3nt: TGTGCCAGCAGCCCGTACAGGGGGCTTAAAATGTCCTACAATGAGCAGTTCTTC
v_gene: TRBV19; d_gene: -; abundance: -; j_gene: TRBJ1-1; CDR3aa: CASRMGGRAFF; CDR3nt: TGTGCCAGTAGAATGGGGGGGAGAGCTTTCTTT
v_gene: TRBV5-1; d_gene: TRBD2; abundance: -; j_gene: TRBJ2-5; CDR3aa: CASSSRLAGYQETQYF; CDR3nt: TGCGCCAGCAGTTCTAGACTAGCGGGTTACCAAGAGACCCAGTACTTC
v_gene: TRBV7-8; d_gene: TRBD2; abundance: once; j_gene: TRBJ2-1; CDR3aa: CASSGLGLAGGNEQFF; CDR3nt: TGTGCCAGCAGCGGCCTGGGACTAGCGGGAGGAAATGAGCAGTTCTTC
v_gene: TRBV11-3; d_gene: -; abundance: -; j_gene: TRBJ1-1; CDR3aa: CASSFTLESEAFF; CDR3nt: TGTGCCAGCAGCTTCACCCTGGAGTCTGAAGCTTTCTTT
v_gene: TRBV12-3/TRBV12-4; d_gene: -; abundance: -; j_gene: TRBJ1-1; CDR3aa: CASRRTGVPAFF; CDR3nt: TGTGCCAGCAGGAGAACGGGGGTCCCAGCTTTCTTT
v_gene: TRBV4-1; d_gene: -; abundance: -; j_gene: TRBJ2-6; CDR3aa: CASSQKNQGSGANVLTF; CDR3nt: TGCGCCAGCAGCCAGAAAAACCAGGGCTCTGGGGCCAACGTCCTGACTTTC
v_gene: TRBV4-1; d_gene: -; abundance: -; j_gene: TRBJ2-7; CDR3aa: CASRQDSVELLDEQYF; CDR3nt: TGCGCCAGCAGACAGGACAGCGTGGAGCTTCTTGACGAGCAGTACTTC
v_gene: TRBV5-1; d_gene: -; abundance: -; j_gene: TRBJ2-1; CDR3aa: CASSLSPDSLYNEQFF; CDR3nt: TGCGCCAGCAGCTTGAGTCCGGACAGCCTGTACAATGAGCAGTTCTTC